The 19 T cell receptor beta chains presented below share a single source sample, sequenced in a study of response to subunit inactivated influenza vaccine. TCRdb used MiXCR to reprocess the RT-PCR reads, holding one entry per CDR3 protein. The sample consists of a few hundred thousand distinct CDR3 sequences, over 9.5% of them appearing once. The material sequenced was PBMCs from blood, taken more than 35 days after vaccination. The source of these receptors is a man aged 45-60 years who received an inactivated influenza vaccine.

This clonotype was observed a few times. CDR3 loop: CAWSGFSGNEQYF. The CDR3 coding sequence is TGTGCCTGGAGTGGTTTTAGCGGGAACGAGCAGTACTTC. The chain has TRBV30 and TRBJ2-7; 8 bases match TRBD2. This CDR3 spans 13 amino acids. J was trimmed by 5 bases and V by 1 base; bases with no gene match: 4. Germline values: CDR1 GTSNPN, CDR2 SVGIG (reference sequence).

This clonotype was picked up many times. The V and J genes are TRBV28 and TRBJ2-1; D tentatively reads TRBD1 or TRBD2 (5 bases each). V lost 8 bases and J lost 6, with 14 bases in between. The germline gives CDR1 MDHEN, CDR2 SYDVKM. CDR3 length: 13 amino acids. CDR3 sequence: CASSGTNSNEQFF. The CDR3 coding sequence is TGTGCCAGCTCCGGGACGAACTCCAATGAGCAGTTCTTC.

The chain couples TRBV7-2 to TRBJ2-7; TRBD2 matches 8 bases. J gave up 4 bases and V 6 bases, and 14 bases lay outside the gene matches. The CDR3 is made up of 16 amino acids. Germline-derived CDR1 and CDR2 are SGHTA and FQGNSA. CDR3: CASRGGASGSSYEQYF. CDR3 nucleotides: TGTGCCAGCAGGGGAGGGGCGAGCGGGAGTAGTTACGAGCAGTACTTC.

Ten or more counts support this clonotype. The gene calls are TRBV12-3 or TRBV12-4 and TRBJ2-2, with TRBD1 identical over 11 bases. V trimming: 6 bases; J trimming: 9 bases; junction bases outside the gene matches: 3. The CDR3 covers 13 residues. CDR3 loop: CASSGQGAWELFF. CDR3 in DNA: TGTGCCAGCAGCGGACAGGGGGCCTGGGAGCTGTTTTTT.

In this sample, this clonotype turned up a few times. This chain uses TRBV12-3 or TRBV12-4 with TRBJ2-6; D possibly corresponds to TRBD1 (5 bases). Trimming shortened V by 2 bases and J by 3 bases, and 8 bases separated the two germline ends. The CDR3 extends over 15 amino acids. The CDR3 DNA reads TGTGCCAGCAGTTTACAGGGTGGTGGGGCCAACGTCCTGACTTTC. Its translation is CASSLQGGGANVLTF.

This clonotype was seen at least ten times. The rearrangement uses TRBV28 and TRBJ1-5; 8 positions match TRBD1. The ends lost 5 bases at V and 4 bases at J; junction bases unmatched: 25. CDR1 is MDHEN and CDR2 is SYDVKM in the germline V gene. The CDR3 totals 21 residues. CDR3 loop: CASSPQWTGRQGRGGNQPQHF. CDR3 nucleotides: TGTGCCAGCAGTCCCCAGTGGACAGGGAGGCAAGGAAGAGGTGGTAATCAGCCCCAGCATTTT.

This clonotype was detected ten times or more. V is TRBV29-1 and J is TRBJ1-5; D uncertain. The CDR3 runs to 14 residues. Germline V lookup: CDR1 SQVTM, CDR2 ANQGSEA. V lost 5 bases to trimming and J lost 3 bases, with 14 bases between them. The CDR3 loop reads CSVCVGIDNQPQHF. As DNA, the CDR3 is TGCAGCGTTTGCGTGGGTATTGACAATCAGCCCCAGCATTTT.

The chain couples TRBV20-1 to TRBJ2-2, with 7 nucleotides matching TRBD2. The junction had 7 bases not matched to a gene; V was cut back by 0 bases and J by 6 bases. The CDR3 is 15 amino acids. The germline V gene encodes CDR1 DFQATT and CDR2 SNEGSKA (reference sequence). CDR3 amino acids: CSARDFRLAAGELFF. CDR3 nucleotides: TGCAGTGCTAGAGATTTCCGGCTAGCGGCCGGGGAGCTGTTTTTT.

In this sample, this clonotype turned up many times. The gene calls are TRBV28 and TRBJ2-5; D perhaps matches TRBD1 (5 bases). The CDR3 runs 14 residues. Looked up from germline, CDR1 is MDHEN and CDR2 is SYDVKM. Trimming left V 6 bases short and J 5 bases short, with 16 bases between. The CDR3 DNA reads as TGTGCCAGCAGCCCGATAAGGGGTTCGGAGACCCAGTACTTC. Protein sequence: CASSPIRGSETQYF.

CDR3: CASNQPGRKAFF. CDR3 sequence (DNA): TGTGCCAGTAACCAGCCGGGCCGGAAAGCTTTCTTT. This sequence joins TRBV12-3 or TRBV12-4 and TRBJ1-1; the D is unclear. The V end lost 9 bases, the J end lost 9 bases, and 17 bases lay between the germline ends. The CDR3 contains 12 residues.

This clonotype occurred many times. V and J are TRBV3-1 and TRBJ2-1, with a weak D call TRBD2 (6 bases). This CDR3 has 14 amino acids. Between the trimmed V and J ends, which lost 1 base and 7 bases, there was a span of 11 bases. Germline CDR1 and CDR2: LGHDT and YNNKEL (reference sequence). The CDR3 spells CASSQGLAKNEQFF. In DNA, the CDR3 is TGTGCCAGCAGCCAAGGGCTAGCGAAAAATGAGCAGTTCTTC.

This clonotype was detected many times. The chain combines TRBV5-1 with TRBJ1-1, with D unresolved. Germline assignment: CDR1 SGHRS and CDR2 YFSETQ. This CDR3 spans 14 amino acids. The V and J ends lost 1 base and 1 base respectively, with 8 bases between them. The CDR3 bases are TGCGCCAGCAGCTTGATGGACGGGAACACTGAAGCTTTCTTT. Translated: CASSLMDGNTEAFF.

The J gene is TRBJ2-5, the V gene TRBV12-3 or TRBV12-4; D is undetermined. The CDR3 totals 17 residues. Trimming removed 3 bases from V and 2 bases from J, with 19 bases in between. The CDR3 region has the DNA TGTGCCAGCAGTTTCCCCTCCTCTGGGATTACACAAGAGACCCAGTACTTC. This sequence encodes CASSFPSSGITQETQYF.

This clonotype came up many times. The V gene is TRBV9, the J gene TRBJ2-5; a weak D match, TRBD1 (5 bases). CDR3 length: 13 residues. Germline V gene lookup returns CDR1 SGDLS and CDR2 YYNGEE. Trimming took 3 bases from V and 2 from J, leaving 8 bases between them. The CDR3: CASSGRQQETQYF. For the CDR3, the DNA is TGTGCCAGCAGCGGTCGACAGCAAGAGACCCAGTACTTC.

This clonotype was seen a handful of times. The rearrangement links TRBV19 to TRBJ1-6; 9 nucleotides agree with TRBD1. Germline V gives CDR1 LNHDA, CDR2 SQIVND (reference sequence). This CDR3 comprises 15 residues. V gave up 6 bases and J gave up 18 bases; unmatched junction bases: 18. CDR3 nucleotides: TGTGCCAGTAGGCAACCGGGACAGGGTAATTCAGGCCACCACTTT. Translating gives CASRQPGQGNSGHHF.

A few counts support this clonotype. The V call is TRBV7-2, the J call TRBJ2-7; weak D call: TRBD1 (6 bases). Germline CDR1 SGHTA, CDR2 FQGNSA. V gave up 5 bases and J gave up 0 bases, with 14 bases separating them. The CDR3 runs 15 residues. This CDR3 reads CASSQGHDSSYEQYF. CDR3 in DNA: TGTGCCAGCAGCCAGGGACACGACAGCTCCTACGAGCAGTACTTC.

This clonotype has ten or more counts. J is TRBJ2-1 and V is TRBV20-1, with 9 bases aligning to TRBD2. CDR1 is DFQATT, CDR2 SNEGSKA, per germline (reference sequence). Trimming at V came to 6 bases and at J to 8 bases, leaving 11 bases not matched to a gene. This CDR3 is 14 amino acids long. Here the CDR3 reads CSAQLAGGPYEQFF. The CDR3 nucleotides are TGCAGTGCCCAGCTCGCGGGAGGGCCATATGAGCAGTTCTTC.

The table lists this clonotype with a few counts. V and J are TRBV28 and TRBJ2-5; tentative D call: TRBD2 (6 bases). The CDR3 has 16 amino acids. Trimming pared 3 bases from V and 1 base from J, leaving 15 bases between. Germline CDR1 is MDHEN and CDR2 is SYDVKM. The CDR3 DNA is TGTGCCAGCAGTTTGTGGGGGGATTTCCCCCAAGAGACCCAGTACTTC. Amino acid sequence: CASSLWGDFPQETQYF. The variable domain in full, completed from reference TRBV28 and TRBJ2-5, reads DVKVTQSSRYLVKRTGEKVFLECVQDMDHENMFWYRQDPGLGLRLIYFSYDVKMKEKGDIPEGYSVSREKKERFSLILESASTNQTSMYLCASSLWGDFPQETQYFGPGTRLLVL.

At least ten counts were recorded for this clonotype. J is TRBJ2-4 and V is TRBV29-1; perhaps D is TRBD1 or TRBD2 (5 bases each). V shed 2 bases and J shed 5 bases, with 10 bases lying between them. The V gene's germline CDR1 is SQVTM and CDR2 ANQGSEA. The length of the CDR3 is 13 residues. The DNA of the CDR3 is TGCAGCGTTGAAAAGGGGCGGGAAAACATTCAGTACTTC. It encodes CSVEKGRENIQYF.